The TCR beta chain under discussion was sequenced for a study of regulatory T cells in long-lasting Graves disease (dated by TCRdb to about 2021). Some background on the complete study: Persistent Graves' disease was defined as antithyroid drug treatment for over 5 years with persistently positive TSH receptor autoantibodies. Peripheral blood TCR sequencing and RNA sequencing compared persistent Graves' disease patients with newly diagnosed Graves' disease patients. The study was conducted in China and was registered as a clinical trial. A total of around 35 samples underwent TCR sequencing, from roughly 13 patients with persistent Graves' disease and roughly 20 patients with newly diagnosed Graves' disease. Persistent Graves' disease patients in the clinical cohort had taken antithyroid drugs for 8 to 12 years on average.

The library was produced with multiplex PCR. The sequencing machine was an Illumina HiSeq 4000. To build TCR beta libraries, CDR3 regions were amplified by Arm-PCR using iRepertoire HTBI primers. Before sequencing, the PCR products went through gel purification. The paper's data handling went like this. A total of under 80 TRBV and some 15 TRBJ segments were identified across samples and were used for gene usage analysis of CDR3 amino acid clonotypes. COPE and FqMerger were used to merge the filtered high-quality paired reads into contigs. BLAST was used to align contigs to the IMGT TRBV, TRBD and TRBJ reference genes, and CDR3 was defined following IMGT. Any clonotype with a frequency above 0.1% was counted as a highly expanded clone. Shannon entropy was used to measure repertoire diversity, and the Gini coefficient was used to measure V-J evenness. A clonotype was considered public if more than one individual shared it. The public reads were quality trimmed at Q25 with fastp and then assembled into clones with MiXCR by TCRdb, keeping productive beta chains. Identical CDR3 proteins give one entry, which carries the most common genes and DNA. The V and J calls shown here were made by TCRdb, not taken from the authors' results. The sample table holds 450,000 or so distinct CDR3 sequences, of which approximately 22% were seen once. Of the sample, under 15% falls within the top ten clones.

The time point label corresponds to: persistent/refractory GD, antithyroid drugs over 5 years with positive TRAb. For both TCR sequencing and RNA sequencing, RNA was extracted from PBMCs using TRIzol. Graves' disease was diagnosed according to American Thyroid Association guidelines. Recruitment of patients was carried out at an endocrinology department in Xi'an, China. Each patient gave 7 to 9.5 milliliters of peripheral blood, collected in an EDTA anticoagulant tube. Ficoll Paque Plus density gradient separation was used to isolate PBMCs, and no further T cell sorting was performed. RNA quality was checked with an Agilent 2100 Bioanalyzer and agarose gel, and concentration with a NanoDrop 2000. The CDR3 measures 13 amino acids from cysteine to phenylalanine. Only CDR3 DNA is held: 39 bases, read in frame from base 1. Taken from the germline V gene (reference sequence), the CDR1 and CDR2 loops are LNHDA and SQIVND. V and J are trimmed by 9 bases and 6 bases, and the gene matches miss 9 bases of the junction.

This clonotype was recorded many times. What antigen it recognizes has not been identified. Base qualities are not provided; no much larger clone lies one nucleotide away. Beyond this particular receptor, the publication reports: Peripheral blood alone was examined, since thyroid tissue, which constituted the primary lesion, could not be accessed. A larger number of public clonotypes was shared among persistent patients (under 3,000) than among newly diagnosed patients (around 970). Persistent Graves' disease patients showed lower TCR Shannon entropy and fewer highly expanded clones than newly diagnosed patients, suggesting clonal expansion. Sequencing and analysis were restricted to the TCR beta chain. The authors noted that the small sample size was a limitation that may lower accuracy. Preferential use of TRBV28, TRBJ1-2 and TRBJ2-5 was observed in persistent disease, whereas TRBV20-1 and TRBJ2-1 were favored in newly diagnosed disease.

The chain employs TRBV19 and TRBJ2-7, and 9 junctional nucleotides match TRBD1. This receptor was identified in a female donor with Graves disease. The sample here was peripheral blood mononuclear cells (PBMCs), taken when the disease was refractory, from a patient treated with antithyroid drugs. The CDR3 protein: CASGLGQGLEQYF. Here is the DNA: TGTGCCAGCGGTCTCGGACAGGGGCTCGAGCAGTACTTC.